This passage covers 20 T cell receptor beta chains from one sample sequenced in a study of naive and memory T cell subsets. These TCRs are of unknown antigen specificity. The beta constant-region primer was an equimolar mix of two oligonucleotides covering TRBC1 and TRBC2. The ligated cDNA underwent four PCR rounds using SP2 and nested alpha and beta constant-region primers. TCRdb used MiXCR to reprocess the UMI-ligation and nested PCR reads, holding one entry per CDR3 protein. The table lists approximately 100,000 distinct CDR3 sequences, roughly 15% of them singletons. Study observations and caveats: A few larger clonotypes appeared in naive repertoires, especially CD8, possibly memory cells re-expressing CD45RA.

Sequenced sample: naive CD8+ T cells from blood. These receptors all come from a human donor in good health.

The genes are TRBV24-1 and TRBJ2-2; no reliable D call. Trimming took 5 bases from V and 2 from J, leaving 2 bases between them. Germline CDR1 is KGHDR and CDR2 is SFDVKD. CDR3 length: 12 amino acids. CDR3 DNA: TGTGCCACCAGTGGAAACACCGGGGAGCTGTTTTTT. This sequence encodes CATSGNTGELFF.

The V call is TRBV6-5, the J call TRBJ2-7, with 13 bases matching TRBD2. From germline, CDR1 is MNHEY and CDR2 SVGAGI. V lost 8 bases and J lost 2; bases outside the gene matches: 3. The CDR3 has 14 amino acids. CDR3 in amino acids: CASGTSGNTYEQYF. Written as DNA, the CDR3 is TGTGCCAGCGGGACTAGCGGGAATACCTACGAGCAGTACTTC.

V gene TRBV2 combines with J gene TRBJ2-1; 9 bases agree with TRBD2. The CDR3 covers 16 residues. Germline CDR1 is SNHLY and CDR2 is FYNNEI. Losses at the gene ends were 2 bases for V and 6 bases for J; bases not matched to a gene: 8. CDR3 sequence: CASSELGGGAGNEQFF. CDR3 bases: TGTGCCAGCAGTGAACTAGGCGGGGGGGCGGGCAATGAGCAGTTCTTC.

This rearrangement joins TRBV4-3 to TRBJ2-5; D is possibly TRBD2 (5 bases). The length of the CDR3 is 15 residues. The germline CDR1 and CDR2 sequences are LGHNA and YSLEER. The V end lost 4 bases, the J end lost 5 bases, and 17 bases lay between the germline ends. The CDR3 nucleotides read TGCGCCAGCAGCCCGCGTGTTGAGGGCATCGAGACCCAGTACTTC. This codes for CASSPRVEGIETQYF.

V gene TRBV6-6 combines with J gene TRBJ2-7; tentatively, D is TRBD1 (6 bases). The CDR3 extends over 16 amino acids. Trimming stripped 2 bases from V and 3 bases from J, with 17 bases between. From germline, CDR1 is MNHNY and CDR2 SVGAGI (reference sequence). The CDR3 is CASSYGSWDTRYEQYF. DNA for the CDR3: TGTGCCAGCAGTTACGGATCCTGGGACACCCGCTACGAGCAGTACTTC.

The V gene is TRBV7-9, the J gene TRBJ2-7; D not resolved. Per germline, CDR1 SEHNR and CDR2 FQNEAQ (reference sequence). The V gene lost 1 base and the J gene lost 2 bases, with 9 bases spanning the gap. The CDR3 is 14 residues long. This CDR3 reads CASSLVSGTYEQYF. DNA of the CDR3: TGTGCCAGCAGCTTAGTATCCGGAACCTACGAGCAGTACTTC.

In this sample, this clonotype turned up a few times. The V gene is TRBV29-1, the J gene TRBJ2-1; 8 bases are a match to TRBD2. Germline values: CDR1 SQVTM, CDR2 ANQGSEA. Unmatched junction bases numbered 8, after V lost 3 bases and J lost 7 bases. The length of the CDR3 is 14 residues. As DNA, the CDR3 is TGCAGCGTTGAGTTCGGGAGGGCCGGGAATGAGCAGTTCTTC. As protein: CSVEFGRAGNEQFF.

The chain has TRBV24-1 and TRBJ2-1, with no clear D. With 5 bases removed from V and 0 bases from J, the gap between germline ends came to 22 bases. Germline assignment: CDR1 KGHDR and CDR2 SFDVKD. CDR3 length equals 19 residues. CDR3 loop: CATSAARLRPASSYNEQFF. CDR3 sequence (DNA): TGTGCCACCAGTGCGGCCCGACTGCGGCCGGCAAGCTCCTACAATGAGCAGTTCTTC.

The rearrangement links TRBV4-2 to TRBJ1-4; D unresolved. Between the trimmed V and J ends, which lost 2 bases and 14 bases, there was a span of 15 bases. The CDR3 extends over 13 amino acids. Per germline, CDR1 LGHNA and CDR2 YNFKEQ. DNA of the CDR3: TGTGCCAGCAGCCAAAGTGGGCCGGGCCTGCTGTTTTTT. This translates into CASSQSGPGLLFF.

The table lists this clonotype with many counts. The chain joins TRBV6-6 to TRBJ2-7; D is perhaps TRBD1 (6 bases). Deletions cut 5 bases from V and 3 bases from J, with 14 bases between. Germline V CDR1 and CDR2: MNHNY, SVGAGI (reference sequence). CDR3 length: 14 residues. CDR3 coding DNA: TGTGCCAGCAGTCTGCCGGGACAAGGCTACGAGCAGTACTTC. It is translated as CASSLPGQGYEQYF.

This clonotype was seen repeatedly, ten times or more. The rearrangement joins TRBV27 to TRBJ2-7; D uncertain. CDR3 length: 12 residues. Germline assignment: CDR1 MNHEY and CDR2 SMNVEV (reference sequence). Trimming cost V 4 bases and J 1 base, with 5 bases left between them. In DNA form, the CDR3 reads TGTGCCAGCAGTTATGATTCCTACGAGCAGTACTTC. This codes for CASSYDSYEQYF.

At least ten counts were recorded for this clonotype. This chain joins TRBV28 and TRBJ1-3; D remains unclear. This CDR3 is built from 11 residues. V was pared by 6 bases and J by 4 bases, with 4 bases between. Germline loops: CDR1 MDHEN, CDR2 SYDVKM. The CDR3 spells CASRKGNTIYF. CDR3 DNA: TGTGCCAGCAGGAAAGGAAACACCATATATTTT.

This clonotype has only a few counts. The J gene is TRBJ2-1, the V gene TRBV9; a possible D gene is TRBD1 (7 bases). The CDR3 is 18 residues long. Germline CDR1 is SGDLS and CDR2 is YYNGEE. V dropped 0 bases and J dropped 6 bases, with 22 bases sitting between them. The CDR3 coding sequence is TGTGCCAGCAGCGTAGGGTTGAGGAGGGACAGCCCTTTCAATGAGCAGTTCTTC. It encodes CASSVGLRRDSPFNEQFF.

This clonotype was observed many times. The V call is TRBV7-3, the J call TRBJ2-5, with D tentatively TRBD1 (6 bases). V lost 5 bases and J lost 4, with 11 bases in between. Germline V gene lookup returns CDR1 SGHTA and CDR2 FQGTGA. The CDR3 spans 13 residues. In DNA form, the CDR3 reads TGTGCCAGCAGCCGGACAGCTACAGAGACCCAGTACTTC. Translation gives CASSRTATETQYF.

The chain employs TRBV4-3 and TRBJ2-1, with D hard to call. The CDR3 length is 14 residues. V was clipped by 5 bases and J by 5 bases, with 13 bases between them. Germline values: CDR1 LGHNA, CDR2 YSLEER. CDR3 DNA: TGCGCCAGCAGCTATTCCGGGCCAGACAATGAGCAGTTCTTC. Protein product: CASSYSGPDNEQFF.

This chain connects TRBV9 to TRBJ1-6; a weak D match, TRBD1 (6 bases). Trimming pared 2 bases from V and 7 bases from J, leaving 10 bases between. The length of the CDR3 is 14 residues. Germline V gene data show CDR1 as SGDLS and CDR2 as YYNGEE. Here the CDR3 reads CASSVQGLNSPLHF. In DNA form, the CDR3 reads TGTGCCAGCAGCGTCCAGGGGTTAAATTCACCCCTCCACTTT.

The CDR3 reads CASSQAAGTSGYEQYF. CDR3 bases: TGCGCCAGCAGCCAAGCCGCCGGGACTAGCGGGTACGAGCAGTACTTC. This chain joins TRBV4-3 and TRBJ2-7, with 12 nucleotides matching TRBD2. The germline CDR1 and CDR2 sequences are LGHNA and YSLEER. This CDR3 has 16 residues. V lost 1 base, J lost 4 bases, and 5 bases stayed unmatched.

This clonotype came up many times. This chain links TRBV14 with TRBJ1-1; D is perhaps TRBD1 (5 bases). The germline gives CDR1 SGHDN, CDR2 FVKESK. V dropped 8 bases and J dropped 4 bases, with 11 bases sitting between them. The CDR3 spans 12 residues. The DNA for the CDR3 is TGTGCCAGCCTGGGGGGGGGCACTGAAGCTTTCTTT. Its protein is CASLGGGTEAFF.

V usage is TRBV4-3 and J usage is TRBJ2-5; D not certain. V lost 0 bases, J lost 5 bases, and 7 bases lay in between. This CDR3 has 13 amino acids. The germline V gene encodes CDR1 LGHNA and CDR2 YSLEER. CDR3 DNA: TGCGCCAGCAGCCAAGAGACACGGGAGACCCAGTACTTC. It encodes CASSQETRETQYF.

The chain has TRBV28 and TRBJ1-5; the D is unclear. The CDR3 is 14 residues long. Trimming shortened V by 3 bases and J by 3 bases, and 9 bases separated the two germline ends. The V gene's germline CDR1 is MDHEN and CDR2 SYDVKM. For the CDR3, the DNA is TGTGCCAGCAGTTTGTTGGGTTTCAATCAGCCCCAGCATTTT. This gives the protein CASSLLGFNQPQHF.